This T cell receptor (beta chain) was retrieved from a study of glioma-infiltrating T cells. Study findings and constraints: Gliomas, especially low-grade, showed above-expected tissue-blood divergence; non-neoplastic patients showed below. Very few CDR3 sequences were shared between tissue and blood.

CDR1 and CDR2 from the germline V gene are KGHSH and LQKENI. The CDR3 spans 15 residues. V lost 3 bases, J lost 5 bases, and 14 bases lay in between. Notes on this clonotype: Its antigen is unidentified.

The iRepertoire nested amplicon-rescue multiplex PCR amplified TCR alpha and beta CDR3s from RNA. One-step reverse transcription and amplification started from approximately 100-400 ng of tissue mRNA or PBMC total RNA. TCRdb ran MiXCR on the multiplex PCR reads and lists one entry per CDR3 protein. In the table there are over 130,000 distinct CDR3 sequences, approximately 40% of which are singletons. This receptor was identified in a human donor with low-grade glioma or glioblastoma, undergoing nonglioma brain surgery, or in good health (not recorded which). The material sequenced was glioma tissue, nonneoplastic brain tissue, or PBMCs (not recorded which). The rearrangement links TRBV18 to TRBJ2-1; D not resolved. The CDR3 spells CASSPVQPENNEQFF. CDR3 DNA: TGTGCCAGCTCACCTGTCCAGCCTGAAAACAATGAGCAGTTCTTC.